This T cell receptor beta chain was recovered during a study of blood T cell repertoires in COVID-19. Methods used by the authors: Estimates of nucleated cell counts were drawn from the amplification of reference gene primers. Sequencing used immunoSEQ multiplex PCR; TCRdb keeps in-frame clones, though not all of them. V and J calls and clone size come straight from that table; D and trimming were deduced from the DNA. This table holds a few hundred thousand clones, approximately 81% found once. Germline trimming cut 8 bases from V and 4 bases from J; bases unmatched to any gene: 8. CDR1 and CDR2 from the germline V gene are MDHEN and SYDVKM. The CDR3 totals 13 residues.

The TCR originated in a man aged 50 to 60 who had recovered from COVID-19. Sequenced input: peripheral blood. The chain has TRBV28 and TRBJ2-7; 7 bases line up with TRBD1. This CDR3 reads CASDRAQSYEQYF. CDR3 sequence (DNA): TGTGCCAGCGACAGGGCTCAGAGTTACGAGCAGTACTTC.